A selection of T cell receptor beta chains follows, all from one sample in a study of identical twins. TCRdb passed the 5' RACE reads through MiXCR, listing each CDR3 protein once. The sample has fewer than 250,000 distinct CDR3 sequences, 7% to 8.5% seen once; the top ten hold 5.4%. The sample also formed part of further work on yellow fever vaccine responses in identical twins.

The sample was CD8+ T cells sorted from blood. Receptors were obtained from a woman aged 18 to 35 in good health. Both conserved end residues are part of each CDR3. The order of the fields is J gene, V gene, CDR3 length, D gene, clone size, CDR3 protein, CDR3 DNA. A D gene is named only where the DNA matches it firmly. Size is omitted from some rows. Given values are once, few, many or a class for expanded clones.

>TRBJ2-1|TRBV5-6|15|TRBD2|few
CASSLEAGVYNEQFF
TGTGCCAGCAGCTTGGAAGCGGGAGTTTACAATGAGCAGTTCTTC
>TRBJ2-1|TRBV6-4|16|TRBD2|-
CASSEGTSGGGDEQFF
TGTGCCAGCAGTGAAGGGACTAGCGGGGGAGGTGATGAGCAGTTCTTC
>TRBJ2-6|TRBV2|17|-|-
CASSPDTGGSGANVLTF
TGTGCCAGCAGCCCCGACACCGGGGGCTCTGGGGCCAACGTCCTGACTTTC
>TRBJ1-2|TRBV2|11|-|few
CASTSGVGYTF
TGTGCCAGCACCTCAGGGGTTGGCTACACCTTC
>TRBJ1-1|TRBV12-3/TRBV12-4|15|-|many
CASSLGGVGWTEAFF
TGTGCCAGCAGTCTAGGGGGGGTCGGGTGGACTGAAGCTTTCTTT
>TRBJ2-2|TRBV12-3/TRBV12-4|13|-|many
CASSSDSPGELFF
TGTGCCAGCAGTTCGGACTCTCCCGGAGAGCTGTTTTTT
>TRBJ1-5|TRBV6-1|14|-|few
CASSRGRVGGPQHF
TGTGCCAGCAGCCGGGGCCGGGTTGGGGGACCCCAGCATTTT
>TRBJ2-1|TRBV27|15|TRBD2|few
CASSRGGGLAWEQFF
TGTGCCAGCAGTCGAGGCGGGGGACTAGCTTGGGAGCAGTTCTTC
>TRBJ1-3|TRBV15|17|-|few
CATSPQGWLSSGNTIYF
TGTGCCACCAGCCCCCAGGGGTGGCTGAGCTCTGGAAACACCATATATTTT
>TRBJ2-3|TRBV5-1|14|-|few
CASSLALDPDTQYF
TGCGCCAGCAGCTTGGCCTTGGACCCTGATACGCAGTATTTT
>TRBJ2-2|TRBV2|15|TRBD1|-
CASRSQQGAGGELFF
TGTGCCAGCAGGAGCCAACAGGGGGCCGGCGGGGAGCTGTTTTTT
>TRBJ2-7|TRBV27|14|-|-
CASSSVTRYYEQYF
TGTGCCAGCAGTTCGGTGACAAGGTACTACGAGCAGTACTTC
>TRBJ2-1|TRBV28|12|-|-
CASSLSQVEQFF
TGTGCCAGCAGTTTATCTCAGGTAGAGCAGTTCTTC
>TRBJ1-1|TRBV28|15|-|-
CASTPSPGQNTEAFF
TGTGCCAGCACTCCTTCCCCGGGACAAAACACTGAAGCTTTCTTT
>TRBJ1-5|TRBV12-3/TRBV12-4|13|-|many
CASTPGGDKGLIF
TGTGCCAGCACCCCCGGGGGGGACAAGGGTTTGATTTTT
>TRBJ1-2|TRBV27|15|TRBD1|few
CASSLTPTGNLGYTF
TGTGCCAGCAGTTTAACACCGACAGGGAACCTTGGCTACACCTTC
>TRBJ2-2|TRBV4-1|18|TRBD1|many
CASSHPDEGQGTSGELFF
TGCGCCAGCAGCCATCCCGATGAAGGACAGGGGACGTCCGGGGAGCTGTTTTTT
>TRBJ2-1|TRBV27|16|-|-
CASRLWARSSYNEQFF
TGTGCCAGCAGATTGTGGGCCCGGAGCTCCTACAATGAGCAGTTCTTC
>TRBJ1-6|TRBV7-6|17|-|many
CASSPNWAGTDNSPLHF
TGTGCCAGCAGCCCAAATTGGGCCGGGACGGATAATTCACCCCTCCACTTT
>TRBJ2-1|TRBV6-5|14|-|-
CASSYSAYNNEQFF
TGTGCCAGCAGTTACTCGGCCTACAACAATGAGCAGTTCTTC
>TRBJ2-1|TRBV24-1|11|-|many
CATSEGSEQFF
TGTGCCACCAGTGAGGGTAGTGAGCAGTTCTTC
>TRBJ2-7|TRBV4-1|15|TRBD1|many
CASSRGQGIGYEQYF
TGCGCCAGCAGCCGGGGACAGGGAATAGGGTACGAGCAGTACTTC
>TRBJ2-3|TRBV7-6|15|-|few
CASSLVASLTDTQYF
TGTGCCAGCAGCTTAGTAGCGTCACTCACAGATACGCAGTATTTT
>TRBJ1-5|TRBV25-1|13|-|few
CASSDGGNQPQHF
TGTGCCAGCAGTGATGGTGGCAATCAGCCCCAGCATTTT
>TRBJ2-5|TRBV27|13|TRBD2|-
CASTGGGGETQYF
TGTGCCAGCACGGGGGGGGGTGGAGAGACCCAGTACTTC
>TRBJ2-1|TRBV24-1|15|TRBD2|many
CATSDLAGDINEQFF
TGTGCCACCAGTGATCTAGCGGGAGACATCAATGAGCAGTTCTTC
>TRBJ2-1|TRBV28|17|TRBD2|-
CATSLQLGGSSYNEQFF
TGTGCCACCTCTCTCCAACTCGGCGGGAGCTCCTACAATGAGCAGTTCTTC
>TRBJ2-1|TRBV20-1|15|TRBD2|-
CSASPTSGDYNEQFF
TGCAGTGCTAGTCCCACTAGCGGGGACTACAATGAGCAGTTCTTC
>TRBJ1-2|TRBV4-1|16|-|many
CASSQEVETATYGYTF
TGCGCCAGCAGCCAAGAAGTTGAGACGGCAACCTATGGCTACACCTTC
>TRBJ1-1|TRBV2|15|-|few
CASSDSFTGNTEAFF
TGTGCCAGCAGTGACTCCTTCACAGGGAACACTGAAGCTTTCTTT
>TRBJ1-1|TRBV5-1|15|-|many
CASSPRQAVNTEAFF
TGCGCCAGCAGCCCGCGACAGGCGGTGAACACTGAAGCTTTCTTT
>TRBJ2-1|TRBV7-3|14|-|-
CASNRAISLNEQFF
TGTGCCAGCAATAGGGCGATCTCCCTCAATGAGCAGTTCTTC
>TRBJ1-2|TRBV29-1|12|-|-
CSVEAGLGGYTF
TGCAGCGTTGAGGCTGGATTAGGCGGCTACACCTTC
>TRBJ1-5|TRBV24-1|18|-|-
CATSDSTRGLGNNQPQHF
TGTGCCACCAGTGATTCAACGCGGGGGCTGGGTAACAATCAGCCCCAGCATTTT
>TRBJ1-2|TRBV12-3/TRBV12-4|13|-|few
CASSRTANYGYTF
TGTGCCAGCAGTAGGACAGCGAACTATGGCTACACCTTC
>TRBJ2-2|TRBV11-2|16|TRBD1|-
CASSVRQGPNTGELFF
TGTGCCAGCAGCGTCCGACAGGGGCCGAACACCGGGGAGCTGTTTTTT
>TRBJ1-1|TRBV27|13|-|many
CASSVERNTEAFF
TGTGCCAGCAGTGTAGAGAGGAACACTGAAGCTTTCTTT
>TRBJ2-7|TRBV12-3/TRBV12-4|14|TRBD2|-
CASSLSSGIYEQYF
TGTGCCAGCAGTTTATCTAGCGGGATCTACGAGCAGTACTTC
>TRBJ2-3|TRBV4-1|17|-|few
CASSQDDRGATTDTQYF
TGCGCCAGCAGCCAAGACGATCGCGGGGCCACCACAGATACGCAGTATTTT
>TRBJ2-7|TRBV4-1|15|-|few
CASSQEDQRQYEQYF
TGCGCCAGCAGCCAAGAAGACCAGCGGCAATACGAGCAGTACTTC
>TRBJ2-7|TRBV7-6|14|TRBD2|many
CASSPESGSDEQYF
TGTGCCAGCAGCCCTGAGAGCGGGAGTGACGAGCAGTACTTC
>TRBJ2-2|TRBV20-1|15|-|-
CSADRVGGNTGELFF
TGCAGTGCCGACAGGGTGGGGGGTAACACCGGGGAGCTGTTTTTT
>TRBJ2-3|TRBV28|15|TRBD1|few
CASRPTGTGGDTQYF
TGTGCCAGCCGCCCGACCGGGACAGGGGGAGATACGCAGTATTTT
>TRBJ2-3|TRBV24-1|15|-|many
CATSDLAGDTDTQYF
TGTGCCACCAGTGATCTGGCGGGTGACACAGATACGCAGTATTTT
>TRBJ2-5|TRBV29-1|14|TRBD1|-
CSVDDRGRTETQYF
TGCAGCGTAGACGACAGGGGGCGCACAGAGACCCAGTACTTC
>TRBJ2-1|TRBV27|14|TRBD1|many
CASSGTVTWSEQFF
TGTGCCAGCAGTGGGACAGTTACATGGAGTGAGCAGTTCTTC
>TRBJ2-2|TRBV12-3/TRBV12-4|12|-|few
CASRGSTGELFF
TGTGCCAGCAGAGGGTCCACCGGGGAGCTGTTTTTT
>TRBJ2-3|TRBV20-1|16|TRBD2|many
CSAIPQTSGGGNTQYF
TGCAGTGCTATTCCCCAGACTAGCGGGGGTGGGAATACGCAGTATTTT
>TRBJ2-3|TRBV7-9|15|TRBD2|few
CASSPDSYSGGAQYF
TGTGCCAGCAGCCCCGATTCTTATAGCGGGGGGGCGCAGTATTTT
>TRBJ2-1|TRBV12-3/TRBV12-4|16|TRBD1|-
CASIPGPGQGYNEQFF
TGTGCCAGCATCCCCGGCCCGGGACAGGGATACAATGAGCAGTTCTTC
>TRBJ2-2|TRBV6-5|19|TRBD1|few
CASSYYRDRVLSNTGELFF
TGTGCCAGCAGTTACTATAGGGACAGGGTTTTATCGAACACCGGGGAGCTGTTTTTT
>TRBJ1-5|TRBV6-1|15|-|-
CASSELMNSNQPQHF
TGTGCCAGCAGTGAACTGATGAATAGCAATCAGCCCCAGCATTTT
>TRBJ2-7|TRBV29-1|13|-|-
CSVEKGAGYEQYF
TGCAGCGTTGAAAAAGGGGCTGGCTACGAGCAGTACTTC
>TRBJ2-1|TRBV6-2/TRBV6-3|13|-|many
CASSYAQYNEQFF
TGTGCCAGCAGTTACGCCCAGTACAATGAGCAGTTCTTC
>TRBJ2-7|TRBV3-1|14|TRBD2|many
CASSPGTSNYEQYF
TGTGCCAGCAGCCCCGGGACTAGTAACTACGAGCAGTACTTC
>TRBJ1-6|TRBV12-3/TRBV12-4|14|TRBD1|many
CASRNRGLNSPLHF
TGTGCCAGCAGGAACAGGGGGCTCAATTCACCCCTCCACTTT
>TRBJ2-5|TRBV7-9|15|TRBD2|few
CASSSGLAGAETQYF
TGTGCCAGCAGCTCTGGACTAGCGGGAGCAGAGACCCAGTACTTC
>TRBJ2-2|TRBV6-1|15|-|few
CASRETRRNTGELFF
TGTGCCAGCAGGGAGACCCGGAGGAACACCGGGGAGCTGTTTTTT